The T cell receptor beta chain described here comes from a study of cytomegalovirus exposure and HLA in healthy donors. Study-level background: About 79 million unique TCRs from HLA-typed donors were held in an early data release.

Researchers ran the PCR with 60 Vbeta and 13 Jbeta primers. Sequencing used immunoSEQ multiplex PCR; TCRdb keeps in-frame clones, though not all of them. The repertoire holds 130,000 to 150,000 clones, with about a tenth as singletons. This CDR3 spans 16 amino acids. Deletions cut 1 base from V and 0 bases from J, with 10 bases between. Donors were nominally healthy when sampled, though unrecorded immune exposures were likely. This clone was found many times. What it binds is unknown. Study outcomes and limitations: Common viral pathogens (according to a later analysis) appeared linked to several of the most significant clusters. What a later analysis reportedly showed was that an Asian-associated ancestry cluster had fewer N-insertions than the roughly 700-donor mean.

The chain combines TRBV23-1 with TRBJ1-5; D is undetermined. TRBV23-1 is known as an ORF, though its function is uncertain. Sequenced material: PBMCs. The source is a male donor in good health and CMV-seronegative. CDR3 in DNA: TGCGCCAGCAGTCAATTCAAACAGTATAGCAATCAGCCCCAGCATTTT. It translates to CASSQFKQYSNQPQHF.